This entry describes one T cell receptor beta chain. Its antigen is currently unknown. These data belong to a study of cytomegalovirus exposure and HLA in healthy donors. Study overall: A prior analysis found roughly 100 million unique TCR beta sequences from some 190 million T cells. General study points: Researchers reported in a later analysis that common viral pathogens appeared linked to several top clusters.

The PCR had 60 Vbeta and 13 Jbeta primers. The data were produced by immunoSEQ multiplex PCR, yet TCRdb's version contains in-frame clones alone and is incomplete. Among 140,000 to 150,000 clones listed, 77% were seen once. CDR3 length equals 20 residues. With 2 bases clipped from V and 5 bases from J, the junction kept 15 bases outside the gene matches. The germline CDR1 and CDR2 sequences are LNHNV and YYDKDF (reference sequence). Sequenced: PBMCs. The sequence derives from a male donor in good health and CMV-seronegative. The V and J genes are TRBV15 and TRBJ2-5, with TRBD2 matching over 15 bases. CDR3 in DNA: TGTGCCACCAGCAGACTCCACGGGACTAGCGGGGGGAGCTATAAGGAGACCCAGTACTTC. Translation: CATSRLHGTSGGSYKETQYF.